The text below deals with one TCR beta chain. One end of the junction fails to match germline, which may point to a read error. This specimen comes from a study of blood T cell repertoires in COVID-19. About the study: Spain, Italy and the United States supplied samples that represented acute and convalescent COVID-19. PBMCs, B-cell-depleted T cells, or T cells were the source of the cDNA or gDNA that made up the material.

Clones were sequenced by immunoSEQ multiplex PCR, and TCRdb holds only the in-frame ones, with some missing. The table includes 45,000 to 60,000 clones, under 85% detected once. Sequences were obtained from peripheral blood. The receptor was isolated from a woman aged 55-70 years with acute or convalescent COVID-19.

The DNA for the CDR3 is TGCGCCAGCAGTGAGATAGCGGGGGTTGACATGGACTTC. Protein product: CASSEIAGVDMDF. The chain carries TRBV10-2 and TRBJ2-5; 9 bases match TRBD2. The CDR3 spans 13 residues. Germline lookup yields CDR1 WSHSY and CDR2 SAAADI.